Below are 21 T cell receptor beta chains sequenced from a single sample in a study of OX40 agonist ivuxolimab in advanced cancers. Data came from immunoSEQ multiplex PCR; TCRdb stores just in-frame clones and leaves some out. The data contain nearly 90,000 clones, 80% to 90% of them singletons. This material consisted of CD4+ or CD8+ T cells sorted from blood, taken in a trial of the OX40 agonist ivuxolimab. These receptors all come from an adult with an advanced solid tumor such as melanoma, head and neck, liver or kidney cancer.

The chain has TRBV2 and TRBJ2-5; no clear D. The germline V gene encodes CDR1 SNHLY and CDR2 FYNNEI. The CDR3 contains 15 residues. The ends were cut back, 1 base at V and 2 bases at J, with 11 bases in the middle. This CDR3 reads CASSEVRTAQETQYF. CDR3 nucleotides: TGTGCCAGCAGTGAAGTAAGGACCGCGCAAGAGACCCAGTACTTC. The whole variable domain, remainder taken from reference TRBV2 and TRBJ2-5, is EPEVTQTPSHQVTQMGQEVILRCVPISNHLYFYWYRQILGQKVEFLVSFYNNEISEKSEIFDDQFSVERPDGSNFTLKIRSTKLEDSAMYFCASSEVRTAQETQYFGPGTRLLVL.

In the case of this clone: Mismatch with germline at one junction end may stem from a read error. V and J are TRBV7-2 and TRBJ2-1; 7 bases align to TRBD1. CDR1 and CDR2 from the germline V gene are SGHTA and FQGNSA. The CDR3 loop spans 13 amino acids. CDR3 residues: CASSLMGQGVGVF. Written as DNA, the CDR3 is TGTGCCAGCAGCTTAATGGGGCAGGGGGTCGGGGTCTTC.

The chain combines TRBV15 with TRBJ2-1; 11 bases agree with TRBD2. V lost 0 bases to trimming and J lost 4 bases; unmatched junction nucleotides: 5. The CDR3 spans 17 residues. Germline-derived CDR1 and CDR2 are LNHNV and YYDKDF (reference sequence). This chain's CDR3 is CATSRDYGTSGYNEQFF. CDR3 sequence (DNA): TGTGCCACCAGCAGAGATTATGGGACTAGCGGATACAATGAGCAGTTCTTC.

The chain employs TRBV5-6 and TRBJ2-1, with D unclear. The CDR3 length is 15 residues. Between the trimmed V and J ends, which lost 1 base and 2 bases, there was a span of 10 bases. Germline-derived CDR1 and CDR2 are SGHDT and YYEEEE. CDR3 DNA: TGTGCCAGCAGCTTGAGGCGGAGCACCTACAATGAGCAGTTCTTC. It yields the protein CASSLRRSTYNEQFF.

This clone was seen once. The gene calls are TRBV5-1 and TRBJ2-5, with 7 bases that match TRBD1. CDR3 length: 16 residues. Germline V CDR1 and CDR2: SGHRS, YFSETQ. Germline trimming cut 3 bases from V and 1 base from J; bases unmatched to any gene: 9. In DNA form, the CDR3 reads TGCGCCAGCAGCTCCTCCGGGACAGCCAGCCAAGAGACCCAGTACTTC. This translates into CASSSSGTASQETQYF.

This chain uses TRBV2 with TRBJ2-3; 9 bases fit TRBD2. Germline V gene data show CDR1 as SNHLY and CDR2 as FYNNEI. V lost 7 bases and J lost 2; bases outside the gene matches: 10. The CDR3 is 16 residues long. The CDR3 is CASMRGLAGNTDTQYF. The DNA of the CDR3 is TGTGCCAGCATGAGGGGGCTAGCGGGAAACACAGATACGCAGTATTTT.

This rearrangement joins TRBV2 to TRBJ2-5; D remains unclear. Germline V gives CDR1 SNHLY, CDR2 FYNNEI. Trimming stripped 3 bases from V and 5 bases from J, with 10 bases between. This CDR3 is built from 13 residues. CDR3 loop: CASSDLGLETQYF. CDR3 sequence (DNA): TGTGCCAGCAGTGATTTGGGTTTGGAGACCCAGTACTTC.

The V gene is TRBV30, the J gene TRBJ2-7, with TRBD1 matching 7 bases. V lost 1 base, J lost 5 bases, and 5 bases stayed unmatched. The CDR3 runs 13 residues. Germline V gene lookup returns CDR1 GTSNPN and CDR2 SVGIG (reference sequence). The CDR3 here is CAWSEQGRHEQYF. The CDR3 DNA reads TGTGCCTGGAGTGAACAGGGGCGTCACGAGCAGTACTTC. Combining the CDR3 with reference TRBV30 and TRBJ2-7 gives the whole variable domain SQTIHQWPATLVQPVGSPLSLECTVEGTSNPNLYWYRQAAGRGLQLLFYSVGIGQISSEVPQNLSASRPQDRQFILSSKKLLLSDSGFYLCAWSEQGRHEQYFGPGTRLTVT.

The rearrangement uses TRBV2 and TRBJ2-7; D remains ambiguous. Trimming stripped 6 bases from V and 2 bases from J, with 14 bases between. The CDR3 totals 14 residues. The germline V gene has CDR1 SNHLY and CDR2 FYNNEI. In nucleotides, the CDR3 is TGTGCCAGCAGGACCTCGGTAGGGCCCTACGAGCAGTACTTC. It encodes CASRTSVGPYEQYF.

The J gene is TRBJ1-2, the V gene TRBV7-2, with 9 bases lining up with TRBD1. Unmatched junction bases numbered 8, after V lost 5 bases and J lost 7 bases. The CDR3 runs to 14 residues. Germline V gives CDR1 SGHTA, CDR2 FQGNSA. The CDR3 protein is CASSQTGGFGGYTF. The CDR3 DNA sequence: TGTGCCAGCAGCCAGACAGGGGGGTTCGGTGGCTACACCTTC.

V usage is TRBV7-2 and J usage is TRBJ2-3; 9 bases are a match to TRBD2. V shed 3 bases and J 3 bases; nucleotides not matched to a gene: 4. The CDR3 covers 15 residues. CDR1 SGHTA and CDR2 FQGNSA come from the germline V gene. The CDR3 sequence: CASSFSSGATDTQYF. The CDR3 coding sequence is TGTGCCAGCAGCTTTTCTAGCGGGGCTACAGATACGCAGTATTTT.

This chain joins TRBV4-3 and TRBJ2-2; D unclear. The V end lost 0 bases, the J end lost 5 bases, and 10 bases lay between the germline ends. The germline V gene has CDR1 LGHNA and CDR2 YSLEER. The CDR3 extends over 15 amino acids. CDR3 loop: CASSQDRLITGELFF. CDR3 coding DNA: TGCGCCAGCAGCCAAGATCGGCTGATTACCGGGGAGCTGTTTTTT.

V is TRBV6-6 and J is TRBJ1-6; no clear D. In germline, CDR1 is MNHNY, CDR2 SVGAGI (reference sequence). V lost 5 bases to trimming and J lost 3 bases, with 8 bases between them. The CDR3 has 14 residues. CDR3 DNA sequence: TGTGCCAGCAGTCCACAGAACTATAATTCACCCCTCCACTTT. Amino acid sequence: CASSPQNYNSPLHF.

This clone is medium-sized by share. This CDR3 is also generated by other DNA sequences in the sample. CDR3 nucleotides: TGTGCCAGCAGTGAAGTGGGGGCTAGCGGGAGGCTCTACCAAGAGACCCAGTACTTC. It codes for CASSEVGASGRLYQETQYF. V gene TRBV2 combines with J gene TRBJ2-5; 11 nucleotides line up with TRBD2. CDR1 SNHLY and CDR2 FYNNEI come from the germline V gene. Germline trimming cut 1 base from V and 0 bases from J; bases unmatched to any gene: 10. The CDR3 is 19 residues long.

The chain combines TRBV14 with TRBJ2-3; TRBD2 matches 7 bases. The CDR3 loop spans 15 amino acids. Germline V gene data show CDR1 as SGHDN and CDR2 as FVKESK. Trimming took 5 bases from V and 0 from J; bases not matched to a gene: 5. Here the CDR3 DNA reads TGTGCCAGCAGCTACCGGGACTACAGCACAGATACGCAGTATTTT. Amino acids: CASSYRDYSTDTQYF. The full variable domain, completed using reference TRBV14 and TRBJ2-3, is EAGVTQFPSHSVIEKGQTVTLRCDPISGHDNLYWYRRVMGKEIKFLLHFVKESKQDESGMPNNRFLAERTGGTYSTLKVQPAELEDSGVYFCASSYRDYSTDTQYFGPGTRLTVL.

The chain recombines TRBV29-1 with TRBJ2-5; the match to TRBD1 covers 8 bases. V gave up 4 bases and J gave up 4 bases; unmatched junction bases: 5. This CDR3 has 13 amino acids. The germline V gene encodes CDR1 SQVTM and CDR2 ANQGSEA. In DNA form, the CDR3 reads TGCAGCGTTGGGACAGGGAGTTTAGAGACCCAGTACTTC. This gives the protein CSVGTGSLETQYF.

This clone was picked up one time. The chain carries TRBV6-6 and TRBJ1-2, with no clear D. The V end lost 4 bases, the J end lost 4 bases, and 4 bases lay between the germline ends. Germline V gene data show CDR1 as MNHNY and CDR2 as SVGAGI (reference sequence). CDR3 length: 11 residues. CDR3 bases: TGTGCCAGCAGTTCGTCCTATGGCTACACCTTC. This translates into CASSSSYGYTF.

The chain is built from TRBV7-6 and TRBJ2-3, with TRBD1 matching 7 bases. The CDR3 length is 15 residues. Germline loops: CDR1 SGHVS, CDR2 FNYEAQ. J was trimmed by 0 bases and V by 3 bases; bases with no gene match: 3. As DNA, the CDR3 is TGTGCCAGCAGCTTGGGACAGACTAGCACAGATACGCAGTATTTT. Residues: CASSLGQTSTDTQYF.

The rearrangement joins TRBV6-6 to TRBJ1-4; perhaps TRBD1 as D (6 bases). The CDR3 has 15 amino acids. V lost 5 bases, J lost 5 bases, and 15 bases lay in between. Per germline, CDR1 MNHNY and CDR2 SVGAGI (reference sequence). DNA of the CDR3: TGTGCCAGCAGTAACCAGGGGAGACGGAATGAAAAACTGTTTTTT. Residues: CASSNQGRRNEKLFF.

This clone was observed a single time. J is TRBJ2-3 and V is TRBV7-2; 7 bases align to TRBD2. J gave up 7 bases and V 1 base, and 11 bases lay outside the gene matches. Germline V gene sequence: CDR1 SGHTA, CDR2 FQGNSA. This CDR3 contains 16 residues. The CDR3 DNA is TGTGCCAGCAGCTTAGAGCCTAGCGGTTCTAGTCATACGCAGTATTTT. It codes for CASSLEPSGSSHTQYF.

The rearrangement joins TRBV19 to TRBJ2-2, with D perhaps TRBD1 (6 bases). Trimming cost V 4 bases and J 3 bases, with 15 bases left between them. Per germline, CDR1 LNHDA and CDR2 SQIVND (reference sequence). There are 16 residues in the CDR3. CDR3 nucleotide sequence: TGTGCCAGTAGTACCAAAGGGGGAACGGACACCGGGGAGCTGTTTTTT. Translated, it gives CASSTKGGTDTGELFF.